These 8 T cell receptor beta chains were sequenced from one sample in a study of blood T cell repertoires in COVID-19. TCRdb's copy holds only in-frame clones and misses some; the assay was immunoSEQ multiplex PCR. The table lists 200,000 to 250,000 clones, 86% of them singletons. What was sequenced was peripheral blood. These receptors all stem from a man aged 55-75 years with acute or convalescent COVID-19.

The chain employs TRBV19 and TRBJ2-3; tentatively, D is TRBD1 (6 bases). The CDR3 runs to 15 residues. Germline CDR1 and CDR2: LNHDA and SQIVND (reference sequence). Trimming removed 10 bases from V and 0 bases from J, with 17 bases in between. CDR3 protein: CATSRQARSTDTQYF. In nucleotides, the CDR3 is TGTGCCACCAGTAGACAGGCCAGAAGCACAGATACGCAGTATTTT.

V usage is TRBV5-4 and J usage is TRBJ1-2; no firm D call. Deletions cut 5 bases from V and 8 bases from J, with 19 bases between. CDR1 SGHNT and CDR2 YYREEE come from the germline V gene (reference sequence). The CDR3 contains 14 residues. The CDR3 sequence is CASRQEGTFWGYTF. The CDR3 coding sequence is TGTGCCAGCAGGCAAGAGGGCACGTTCTGGGGCTACACCTTC.

This rearrangement joins TRBV6-1 to TRBJ1-5; D is possibly TRBD1 (5 bases). CDR3 length equals 16 residues. Germline CDR1 MNHNS, CDR2 SASEGT. V gave up 2 bases and J gave up 2 bases, with 13 bases separating them. The DNA for the CDR3 is TGTGCCAGCAGTGAAAAAAGGGGCTTCGGCAATCAGCCCCAGCATTTT. Amino acid sequence: CASSEKRGFGNQPQHF.

The chain carries TRBV7-5 and TRBJ2-7; the table assigns TRBD2, which was not confirmed against the DNA. TRBV7-5 is a recognized pseudogene. The CDR3 length is 16 residues. The CDR3, as DNA: TGTGCCAGAAGCTTATGGGGCGCGGGAGTCTCATACGAGCAGTACTTC. Translating it yields CARSLWGAGVSYEQYF.

This chain connects TRBV4-2 to TRBJ2-2; 11 nucleotides agree with TRBD1. The CDR3 sequence is 21 residues long. The ends lost 4 bases at V and 0 bases at J; junction bases unmatched: 16. Germline V gene data show CDR1 as LGHNA and CDR2 as YNFKEQ. CDR3 nucleotides: TGTGCCAGCAGCCCAGGGACAGGGGGAAGAGGTAGCGGATCGAACACCGGGGAGCTGTTTTTT. Protein: CASSPGTGGRGSGSNTGELFF.

J is TRBJ2-2 and V is TRBV7-9, with TRBD2 matching over 7 bases. CDR3 length equals 15 residues. V lost 0 bases to trimming and J lost 2 bases; unmatched junction nucleotides: 0. The germline CDR1 and CDR2 sequences are SEHNR and FQNEAQ (reference sequence). The CDR3 spells CASSLAGLNTGELFF. In nucleotides, the CDR3 is TGTGCCAGCAGCTTAGCGGGACTAAACACCGGGGAGCTGTTTTTT.

The chain employs TRBV19 and TRBJ2-1; TRBD2 aligns across 9 bases. CDR1 and CDR2 (germline): LNHDA, SQIVND (reference sequence). This CDR3 has 16 amino acids. With 4 bases clipped from V and 4 bases from J, the junction kept 8 bases outside the gene matches. CDR3 in DNA: TGTGCCAGTAGTACCCAAGCGGGAGGATCGTACAATGAGCAGTTCTTC. Translation: CASSTQAGGSYNEQFF.

The V gene is TRBV9, the J gene TRBJ2-5; D is uncertain. This CDR3 has 13 amino acids. Trimming took 2 bases from V and 2 from J, leaving 7 bases between them. In germline, CDR1 is SGDLS, CDR2 YYNGEE. Here the CDR3 reads CASSVSVQETQYF. CDR3 nucleotide sequence: TGTGCCAGCAGCGTCTCAGTTCAAGAGACCCAGTACTTC.